This T cell receptor (beta chain) was documented in a study of cytomegalovirus exposure and HLA in healthy donors. Turning to the study itself: Earlier, some 200 million T cells were analyzed, and 117 million unique TCR beta sequences were found among them. General study points: Highly shared sequence variants in one cluster were likely a sequencing artifact. Data from an earlier analysis indicated that most TCR beta V segments were productive either about 90% or about 30% of the time. More than 15,000 TCR beta sequences were associated with HLA alleles at 0.05 false discovery rate in a later analysis.

On this clone: What it binds is not known.

This PCR relied on a set of 60 Vbeta primers and 13 Jbeta primers. The assay was immunoSEQ multiplex PCR, and TCRdb's table has in-frame clones only and misses some. Its listing shows about 64,000 clones. V shed 1 base and J 0 bases; nucleotides not matched to a gene: 4. Germline CDR1 and CDR2: SGHDT and YYEEEE. The length of the CDR3 is 16 residues. The sequenced material came from PBMCs. The sequence was obtained from a woman in her late teens or twenties in good health and CMV-seronegative. The J gene is TRBJ2-7, the V gene TRBV5-6; 10 bases agree with TRBD2. Here the CDR3 reads CASSLLAGGSSYEQYF. DNA of the CDR3: TGTGCCAGCAGCTTGTTAGCGGGGGGTTCCTCCTACGAGCAGTACTTC. Using reference TRBV5-6 and TRBJ2-7 for the parts outside the CDR3, the full variable domain is DAGVTQSPTHLIKTRGQQVTLRCSPKSGHDTVSWYQQALGQGPQFIFQYYEEEERQRGNFPDRFSGHQFPNYSSELNVNALLLGDSALYLCASSLLAGGSSYEQYFGPGTRLTVT.